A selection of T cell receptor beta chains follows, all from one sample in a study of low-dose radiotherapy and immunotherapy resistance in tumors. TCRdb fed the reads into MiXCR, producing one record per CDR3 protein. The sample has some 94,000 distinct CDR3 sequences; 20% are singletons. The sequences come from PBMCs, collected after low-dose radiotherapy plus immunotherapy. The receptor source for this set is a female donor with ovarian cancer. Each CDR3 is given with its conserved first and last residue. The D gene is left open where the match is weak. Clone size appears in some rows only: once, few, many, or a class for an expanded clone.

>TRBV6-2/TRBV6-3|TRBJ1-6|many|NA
CASSYSRSYNSPLHF
TGTGCCAGCAGTTACTCTCGCTCCTATAATTCACCCCTCCACTTT
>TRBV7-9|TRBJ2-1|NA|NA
CASSYTGVGGEQFF
TGTGCCAGCAGCTATACGGGGGTTGGCGGTGAGCAGTTCTTC
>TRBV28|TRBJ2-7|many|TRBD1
CASSMLWDRGPGRYEQYF
TGTGCCAGCAGTATGCTGTGGGACAGGGGACCGGGAAGATACGAGCAGTACTTC
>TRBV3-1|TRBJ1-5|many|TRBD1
CASSLLRGRGNQPQHF
TGTGCCAGCAGCCTCCTCAGGGGGCGCGGCAATCAGCCCCAGCATTTT
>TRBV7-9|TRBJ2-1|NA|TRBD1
CAGGTGQSSYNEQFF
TGTGCCGGCGGGACAGGGCAGAGCTCCTACAATGAGCAGTTCTTC
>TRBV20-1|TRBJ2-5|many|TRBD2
CSARDGGRETQYF
TGCAGTGCTAGAGACGGGGGGAGGGAGACCCAGTACTTC
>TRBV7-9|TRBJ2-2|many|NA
CASSQRRATGELFF
TGTGCCAGCAGCCAGCGGAGGGCCACCGGGGAGCTGTTTTTT
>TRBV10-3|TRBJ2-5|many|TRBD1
CAISPGTGQETQYF
TGTGCCATCAGCCCCGGGACAGGGCAAGAGACCCAGTACTTC
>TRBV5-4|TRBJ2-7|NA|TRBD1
CASSLDRGSDEQYF
TGTGCCAGCAGCCTGGACAGGGGAAGCGACGAGCAGTACTTC
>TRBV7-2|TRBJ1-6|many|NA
CASSLDLSPLHF
TGTGCCAGCAGCTTGGACCTTTCACCCCTCCACTTT
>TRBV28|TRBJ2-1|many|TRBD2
CASSLSGGGNEQFF
TGTGCCAGCAGTTTATCGGGGGGGGGTAATGAGCAGTTCTTC
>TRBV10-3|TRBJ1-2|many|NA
CAISADRLYGYTF
TGTGCCATCAGTGCGGACAGACTCTATGGCTACACCTTC
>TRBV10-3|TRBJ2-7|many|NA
CAISESKGGPSSYEQYF
TGTGCCATCAGTGAGTCGAAGGGGGGTCCGAGCTCCTACGAGCAGTACTTC
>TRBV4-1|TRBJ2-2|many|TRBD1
CASSQADRVWNTGELFF
TGCGCCAGCAGCCAAGCGGACAGGGTGTGGAACACCGGGGAGCTGTTTTTT
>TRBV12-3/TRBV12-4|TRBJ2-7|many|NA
CASSFLVGPYEQYF
TGTGCCAGCAGTTTCCTCGTGGGCCCCTACGAGCAGTACTTC
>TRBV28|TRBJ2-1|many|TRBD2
CASSTGTSGFSSYNEQFF
TGTGCCAGCAGTACAGGGACTAGCGGTTTTTCCTCCTACAATGAGCAGTTCTTC
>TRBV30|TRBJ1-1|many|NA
CASSKGRTEAFF
TGTGCCTCCTCTAAAGGCCGCACTGAAGCTTTCTTT
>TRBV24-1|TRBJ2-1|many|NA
CATSEAGTNYEQFF
TGTGCCACCAGTGAGGCCGGGACAAACTATGAGCAGTTCTTC
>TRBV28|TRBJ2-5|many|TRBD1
CASRGQGGQETQYF
TGTGCCAGCAGGGGACAGGGAGGACAAGAGACCCAGTACTTC
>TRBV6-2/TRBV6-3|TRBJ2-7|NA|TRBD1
CASSKGTGGYKGYEQYF
TGTGCCAGCAGTAAAGGGACAGGGGGATACAAAGGCTACGAGCAGTACTTC
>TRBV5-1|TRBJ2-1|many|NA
CASSFRASYNEQFF
TGCGCCAGCAGCTTCCGGGCCTCCTACAATGAGCAGTTCTTC
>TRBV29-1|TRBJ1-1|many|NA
CSGTDNTEAFF
TGCAGCGGGACAGACAACACTGAAGCTTTCTTT
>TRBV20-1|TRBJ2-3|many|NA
CSASVPDRTDTQYF
TGCAGTGCTAGTGTTCCGGACCGCACAGATACGCAGTATTTT
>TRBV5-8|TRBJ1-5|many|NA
CASGLRRTRNQPQHF
TGTGCCAGCGGACTGAGGAGGACGAGGAATCAGCCCCAGCATTTT
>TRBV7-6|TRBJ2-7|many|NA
CASSPAGVGEQYF
TGTGCCAGCAGCCCCGCAGGGGTAGGCGAGCAGTACTTC
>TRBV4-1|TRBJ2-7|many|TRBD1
CASSQERTGPYEQYF
TGCGCCAGCAGCCAGGAGAGGACAGGGCCTTACGAGCAGTACTTC
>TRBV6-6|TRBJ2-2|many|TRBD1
CASSYRKSGGPNTGELFF
TGTGCCAGCAGTTACCGGAAATCAGGGGGCCCGAACACCGGGGAGCTGTTTTTT
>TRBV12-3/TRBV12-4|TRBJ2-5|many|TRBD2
CASSFWGLAPVDQYF
TGTGCCAGCAGTTTTTGGGGACTAGCCCCGGTAGACCAGTACTTC
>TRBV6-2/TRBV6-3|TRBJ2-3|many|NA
CASTQAGGSTDTQYF
TGTGCCAGCACCCAGGCAGGCGGGAGCACAGATACGCAGTATTTT
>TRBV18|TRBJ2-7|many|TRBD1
CASSLRDSTYEQYF
TGTGCCAGCTCACTAAGGGACAGCACCTACGAGCAGTACTTC
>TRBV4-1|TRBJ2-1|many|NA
CASSRTKWGGLDEQFF
TGCGCCAGCAGCCGCACCAAGTGGGGGGGCCTCGATGAGCAGTTCTTC
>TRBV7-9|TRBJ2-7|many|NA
CASSLDREQYF
TGTGCCAGCAGCTTAGACAGGGAGCAGTACTTC
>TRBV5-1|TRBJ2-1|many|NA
CASSLVNQGYNEQFF
TGCGCCAGCAGCTTGGTAAATCAAGGGTACAATGAGCAGTTCTTC
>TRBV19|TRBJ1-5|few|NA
CASRRRDSNNQPQHF
TGTGCCAGTAGGCGCCGAGACTCAAACAATCAGCCCCAGCATTTT
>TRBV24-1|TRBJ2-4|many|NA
CATSDPTRASDIQYF
TGTGCCACCAGTGATCCGACCCGAGCCTCGGACATTCAGTACTTC
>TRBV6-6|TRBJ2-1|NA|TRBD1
CAIRDRDQAGNEQFF
TGTGCCATCCGGGACAGGGACCAGGCCGGCAATGAGCAGTTCTTC
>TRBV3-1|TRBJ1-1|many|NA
CASSQGRGRIEAFF
TGTGCCAGCAGCCAAGGCCGGGGCCGCATTGAAGCTTTCTTT
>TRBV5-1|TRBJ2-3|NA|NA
CASSFSGRPETDTQYF
TGCGCCAGCAGCTTCTCGGGCCGGCCAGAGACGGATACGCAGTATTTT
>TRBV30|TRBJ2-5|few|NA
CAWSVGRPPRRETQYF
TGTGCCTGGAGTGTTGGAAGACCGCCCAGACGGGAGACCCAGTACTTC
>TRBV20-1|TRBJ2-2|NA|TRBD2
CSARTSGAYTNTGELFF
TGCAGTGCTCGAACTAGCGGGGCTTACACGAACACCGGGGAGCTGTTTTTT
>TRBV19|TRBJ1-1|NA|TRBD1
CASKGVKGTASEAFF
TGTGCCAGTAAAGGGGTTAAGGGGACAGCCTCTGAAGCTTTCTTT
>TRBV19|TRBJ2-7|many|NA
CASSPKGGTYEQYF
TGTGCCAGTAGTCCCAAGGGTGGCACTTACGAGCAGTACTTC
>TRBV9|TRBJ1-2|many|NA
CASSVLEGSGGYTF
TGTGCCAGCAGCGTCCTGGAAGGATCGGGTGGCTACACCTTC
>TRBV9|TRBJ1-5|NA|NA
CASSVVPGSDQPQHF
TGTGCCAGCAGCGTAGTCCCCGGTTCCGATCAGCCCCAGCATTTT
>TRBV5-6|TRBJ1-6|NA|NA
CASSLAGQHYNSPLHF
TGTGCCAGCAGCCTCGCCGGGCAGCACTATAATTCACCCCTCCACTTT
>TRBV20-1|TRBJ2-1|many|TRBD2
CSARYLAGGNNEQFF
TGCAGTGCTAGATACCTAGCGGGAGGCAACAATGAGCAGTTCTTC